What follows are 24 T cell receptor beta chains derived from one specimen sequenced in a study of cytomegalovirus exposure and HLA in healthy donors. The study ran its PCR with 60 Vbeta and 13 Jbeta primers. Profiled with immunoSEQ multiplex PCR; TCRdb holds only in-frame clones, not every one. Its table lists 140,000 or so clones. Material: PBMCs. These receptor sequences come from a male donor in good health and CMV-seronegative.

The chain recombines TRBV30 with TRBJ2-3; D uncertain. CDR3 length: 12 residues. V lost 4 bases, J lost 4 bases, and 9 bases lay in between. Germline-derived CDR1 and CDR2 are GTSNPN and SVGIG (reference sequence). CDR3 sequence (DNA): TGTGCCTGGAACCTTAACTCAGATACGCAGTATTTT. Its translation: CAWNLNSDTQYF.

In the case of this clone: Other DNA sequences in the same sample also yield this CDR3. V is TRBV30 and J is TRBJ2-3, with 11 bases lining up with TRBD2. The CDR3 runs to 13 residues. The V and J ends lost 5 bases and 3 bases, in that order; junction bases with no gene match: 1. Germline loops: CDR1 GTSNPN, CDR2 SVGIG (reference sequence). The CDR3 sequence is CAWRLAGTDTQYF. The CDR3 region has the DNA TGTGCCTGGCGACTAGCGGGAACAGATACGCAGTATTTT.

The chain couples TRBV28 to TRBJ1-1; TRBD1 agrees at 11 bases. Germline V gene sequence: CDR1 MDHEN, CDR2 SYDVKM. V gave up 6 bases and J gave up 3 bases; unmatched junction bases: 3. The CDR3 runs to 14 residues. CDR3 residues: CASSLGQGDTEAFF. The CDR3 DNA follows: TGTGCCAGCAGCCTGGGACAGGGGGACACTGAAGCTTTCTTT.

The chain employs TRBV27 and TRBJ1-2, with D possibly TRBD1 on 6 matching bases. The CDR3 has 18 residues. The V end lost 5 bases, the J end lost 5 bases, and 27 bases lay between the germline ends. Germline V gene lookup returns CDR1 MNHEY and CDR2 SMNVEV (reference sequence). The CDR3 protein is CASSLRTGLGLGGYGYTF. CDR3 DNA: TGTGCCAGCAGTCTGAGAACAGGCCTGGGGTTAGGGGGTTATGGCTACACCTTC.

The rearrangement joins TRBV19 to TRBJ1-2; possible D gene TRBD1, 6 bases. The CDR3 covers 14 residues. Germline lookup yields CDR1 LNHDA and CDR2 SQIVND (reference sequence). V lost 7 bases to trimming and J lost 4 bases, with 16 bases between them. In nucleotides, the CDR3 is TGTGCCAGTATTCCCCAGGGGCAGGTCTATGGCTACACCTTC. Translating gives CASIPQGQVYGYTF.

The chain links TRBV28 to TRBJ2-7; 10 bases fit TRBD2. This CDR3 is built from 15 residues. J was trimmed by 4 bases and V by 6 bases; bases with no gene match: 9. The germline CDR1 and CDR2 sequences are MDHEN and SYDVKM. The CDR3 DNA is TGTGCCAGCAGCCCTCCCAAGCGGGGGGGTTACGAGCAGTACTTC. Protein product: CASSPPKRGGYEQYF.

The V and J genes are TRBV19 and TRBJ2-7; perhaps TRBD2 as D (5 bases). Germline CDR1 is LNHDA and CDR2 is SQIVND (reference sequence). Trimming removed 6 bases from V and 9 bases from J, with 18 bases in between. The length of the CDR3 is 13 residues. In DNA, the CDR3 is TGTGCCAGTAGCCCCCTTGAGGGTGCTTGGCAGTACTTC. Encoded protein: CASSPLEGAWQYF. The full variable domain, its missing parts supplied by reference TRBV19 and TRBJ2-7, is DGGITQSPKYLFRKEGQNVTLSCEQNLNHDAMYWYRQDPGQGLRLIYYSQIVNDFQKGDIAEGYSVSREKKESFPLTVTSAQKNPTAFYLCASSPLEGAWQYFGPGTRLTVT.

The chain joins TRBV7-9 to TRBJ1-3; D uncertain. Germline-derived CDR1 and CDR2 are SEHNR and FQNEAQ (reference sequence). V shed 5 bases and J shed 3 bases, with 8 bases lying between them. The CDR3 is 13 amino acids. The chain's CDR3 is CASSTGGGNTIYF. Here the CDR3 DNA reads TGTGCCAGCAGCACCGGTGGTGGAAACACCATATATTTT. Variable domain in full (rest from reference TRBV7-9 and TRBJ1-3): DTGVSQNPRHKITKRGQNVTFRCDPISEHNRLYWYRQTLGQGPEFLTYFQNEAQLEKSRLLSDRFSAERPKGSFSTLEIQRTEQGDSAMYLCASSTGGGNTIYFGEGSWLTVV.

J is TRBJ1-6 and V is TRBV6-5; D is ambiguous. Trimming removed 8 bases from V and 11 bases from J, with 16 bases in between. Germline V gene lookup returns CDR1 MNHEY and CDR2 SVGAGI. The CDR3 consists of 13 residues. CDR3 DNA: TGTGCCAGCCACATCGAGCGGGGTCCACCCCTCCACTTT. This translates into CASHIERGPPLHF.

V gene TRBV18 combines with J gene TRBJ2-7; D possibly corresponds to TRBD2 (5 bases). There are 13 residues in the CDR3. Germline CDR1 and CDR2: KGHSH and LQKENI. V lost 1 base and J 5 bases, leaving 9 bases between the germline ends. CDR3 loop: CASSPLLEDEQYF. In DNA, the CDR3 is TGTGCCAGCTCACCACTCTTGGAGGACGAGCAGTACTTC.

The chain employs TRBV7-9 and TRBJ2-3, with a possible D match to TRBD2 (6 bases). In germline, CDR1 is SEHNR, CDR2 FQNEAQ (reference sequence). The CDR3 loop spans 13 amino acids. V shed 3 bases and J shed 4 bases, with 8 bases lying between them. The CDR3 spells CASSFRGADTQYF. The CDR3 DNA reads TGTGCCAGCAGCTTTCGCGGGGCAGATACGCAGTATTTT.

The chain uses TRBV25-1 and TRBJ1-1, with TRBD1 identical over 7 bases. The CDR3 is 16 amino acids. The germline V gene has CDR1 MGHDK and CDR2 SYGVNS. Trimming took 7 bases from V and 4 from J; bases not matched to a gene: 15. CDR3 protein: CASNVFLVYRGTEAFF. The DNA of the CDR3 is TGTGCCAGCAATGTGTTTTTGGTTTACAGGGGCACTGAAGCTTTCTTT.

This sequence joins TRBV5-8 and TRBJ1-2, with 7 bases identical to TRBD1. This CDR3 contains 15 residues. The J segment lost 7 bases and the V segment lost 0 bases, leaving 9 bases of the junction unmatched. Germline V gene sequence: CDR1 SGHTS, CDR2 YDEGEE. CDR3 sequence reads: CASSLGGQSVVGYTF. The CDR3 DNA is TGTGCCAGCAGCTTGGGGGGACAGTCTGTGGTTGGCTACACCTTC.

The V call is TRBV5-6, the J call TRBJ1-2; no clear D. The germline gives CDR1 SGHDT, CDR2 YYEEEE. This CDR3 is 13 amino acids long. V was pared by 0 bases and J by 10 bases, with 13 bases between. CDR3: CASSLASGGSYTF. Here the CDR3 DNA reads TGTGCCAGCAGCTTGGCTTCAGGAGGGTCCTACACCTTC. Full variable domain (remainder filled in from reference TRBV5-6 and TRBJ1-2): DAGVTQSPTHLIKTRGQQVTLRCSPKSGHDTVSWYQQALGQGPQFIFQYYEEEERQRGNFPDRFSGHQFPNYSSELNVNALLLGDSALYLCASSLASGGSYTFGSGTRLTVV.

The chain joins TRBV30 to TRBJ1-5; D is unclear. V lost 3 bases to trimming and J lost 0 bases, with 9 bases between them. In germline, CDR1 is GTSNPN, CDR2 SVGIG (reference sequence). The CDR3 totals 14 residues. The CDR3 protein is CAWRGETSNQPQHF. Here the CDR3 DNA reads TGTGCCTGGAGGGGAGAAACTAGCAATCAGCCCCAGCATTTT.

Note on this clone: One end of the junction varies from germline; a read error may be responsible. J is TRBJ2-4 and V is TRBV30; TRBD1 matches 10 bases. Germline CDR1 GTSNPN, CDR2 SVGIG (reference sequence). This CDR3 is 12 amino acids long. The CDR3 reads CAWSVGQGVMNF. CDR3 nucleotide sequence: TGTGCCTGGAGTGTAGGACAGGGGGTAATGAACTTC.

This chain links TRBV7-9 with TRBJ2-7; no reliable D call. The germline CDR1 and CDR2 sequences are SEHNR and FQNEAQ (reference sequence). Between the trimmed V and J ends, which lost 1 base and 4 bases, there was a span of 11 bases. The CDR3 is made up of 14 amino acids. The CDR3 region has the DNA TGTGCCAGCAGCTTAGGGCAGGTTGAGTACGAGCAGTACTTC. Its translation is CASSLGQVEYEQYF.

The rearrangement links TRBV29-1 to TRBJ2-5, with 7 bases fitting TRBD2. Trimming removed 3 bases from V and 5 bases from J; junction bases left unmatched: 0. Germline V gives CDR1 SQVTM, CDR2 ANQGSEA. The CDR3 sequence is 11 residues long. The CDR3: CSVEGGETQYF. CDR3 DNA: TGCAGCGTTGAGGGGGGGGAGACCCAGTACTTC.

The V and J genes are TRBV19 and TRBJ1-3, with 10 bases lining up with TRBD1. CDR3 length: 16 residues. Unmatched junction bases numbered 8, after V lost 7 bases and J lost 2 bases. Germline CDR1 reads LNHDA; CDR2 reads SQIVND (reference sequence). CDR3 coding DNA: TGTGCCAGTACTTCCACCGGGACAGGGGCTGGAAACACCATATATTTT. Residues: CASTSTGTGAGNTIYF.

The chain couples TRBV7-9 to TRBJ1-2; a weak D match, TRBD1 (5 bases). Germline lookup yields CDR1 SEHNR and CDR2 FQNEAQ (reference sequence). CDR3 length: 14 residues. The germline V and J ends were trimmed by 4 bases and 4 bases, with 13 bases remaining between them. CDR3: CASSSLGGVYGYTF. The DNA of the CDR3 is TGTGCCAGCAGCTCATTGGGGGGGGTCTATGGCTACACCTTC.

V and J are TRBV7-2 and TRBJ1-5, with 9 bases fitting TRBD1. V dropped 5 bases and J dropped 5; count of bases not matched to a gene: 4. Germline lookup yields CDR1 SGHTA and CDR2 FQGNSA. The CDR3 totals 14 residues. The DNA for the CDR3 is TGTGCCAGCAGCCATCGACAGGGGGATCAGCCCCAGCATTTT. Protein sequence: CASSHRQGDQPQHF.

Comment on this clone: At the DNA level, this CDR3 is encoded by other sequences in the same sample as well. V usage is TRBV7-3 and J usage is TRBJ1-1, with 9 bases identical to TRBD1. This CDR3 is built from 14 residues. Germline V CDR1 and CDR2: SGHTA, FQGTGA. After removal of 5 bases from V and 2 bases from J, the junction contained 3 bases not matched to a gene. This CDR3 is CASSAGQGNTEAFF. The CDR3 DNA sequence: TGTGCCAGCAGCGCGGGACAGGGAAACACTGAAGCTTTCTTT.

The CDR3, as DNA: TGTGCCAGCAGCTTACTGACTAGCGGGGCGTCCGGGGAGCTGTTTTTT. It is translated as CASSLLTSGASGELFF. The rearrangement joins TRBV7-6 to TRBJ2-2; TRBD2 agrees at 11 bases. CDR1 and CDR2 (germline): SGHVS, FNYEAQ. Trimming removed 2 bases from V and 6 bases from J; junction bases left unmatched: 5. The CDR3 is 16 residues long.

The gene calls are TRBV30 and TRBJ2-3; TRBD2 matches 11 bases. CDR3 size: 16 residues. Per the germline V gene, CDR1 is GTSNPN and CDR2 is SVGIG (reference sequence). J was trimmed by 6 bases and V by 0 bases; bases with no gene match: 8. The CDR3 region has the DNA TGTGCCTGGAGTGTAGGGACTAGCGGAACCCCGGATACGCAGTATTTT. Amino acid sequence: CAWSVGTSGTPDTQYF. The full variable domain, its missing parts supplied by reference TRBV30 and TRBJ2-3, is SQTIHQWPATLVQPVGSPLSLECTVEGTSNPNLYWYRQAAGRGLQLLFYSVGIGQISSEVPQNLSASRPQDRQFILSSKKLLLSDSGFYLCAWSVGTSGTPDTQYFGPGTRLTVL.